Listed here are 24 T cell receptor beta chains from one sample, sequenced in a study of cytotoxic CD8 clonotypes in ibrutinib-treated CLL. The method was immunoSEQ multiplex PCR; TCRdb's version includes in-frame clones alone and lacks a portion of them. This table has about 15,000 clones, roughly 50% appearing once. The source was PBMCs, collected at a 24-month disease-progression time point, from a patient treated with ibrutinib. These receptors were taken from a human donor with chronic lymphocytic leukemia.

This clone appeared once. The chain uses TRBV4-1 and TRBJ2-2; 8 bases map to TRBD1. CDR3 size: 16 residues. The germline V gene encodes CDR1 MGHRA and CDR2 YSYEKL. J lost 6 bases, V lost 3 bases, and 9 bases had no gene match. CDR3 in DNA: TGCGCCAGCAGCCACGCGCAGGGGGCAATCCCCGGGGAGCTGTTTTTT. This translates into CASSHAQGAIPGELFF.

The rearrangement uses TRBV12-5 and TRBJ1-1; no clear D gene. The V end was cut by 6 bases, the J end by 3 bases, with 17 bases between. The CDR3 spans 15 residues. Germline V CDR1 and CDR2: LGHNT, FRNRAP. The CDR3 nucleotides read TGTGCTAGTGGCCTTGGGTTCGGAAGGGACACTGAAGCTTTCTTT. It encodes CASGLGFGRDTEAFF.

The chain couples TRBV5-1 to TRBJ2-7, with TRBD1 identical over 8 bases. The germline gives CDR1 SGHRS, CDR2 YFSETQ. V dropped 0 bases and J dropped 5; count of bases not matched to a gene: 7. The CDR3 length is 15 residues. The DNA of the CDR3 is TGCGCCAGCAGCTTGGAGGGCAGGGGGCTCGACGAGCAGTACTTC. Its protein is CASSLEGRGLDEQYF.

This chain joins TRBV19 and TRBJ2-1; D perhaps matches TRBD2 (6 bases). CDR1 LNHDA and CDR2 SQIVND come from the germline V gene (reference sequence). There are 13 residues in the CDR3. Between the trimmed V and J ends, which lost 5 bases and 6 bases, there was a span of 11 bases. The CDR3 sequence: CASSWSTSNEQFF. In DNA form, the CDR3 reads TGTGCCAGTAGTTGGTCGACTAGCAATGAGCAGTTCTTC.

The chain employs TRBV6-1 and TRBJ1-2; 8 bases agree with TRBD1. This CDR3 is 13 amino acids long. The V gene's germline CDR1 is MNHNS and CDR2 SASEGT. V was clipped by 4 bases and J by 5 bases; unmatched bases: 3. CDR3 nucleotide sequence: TGTGCCAGCAGTGGGACAGGGTGGTATGGCTACACCTTC. Translated: CASSGTGWYGYTF.

In this sample, this clone is medium-sized. The same CDR3 arises from other DNA sequences in this sample as well. The chain carries TRBV4-1 and TRBJ2-3; D is uncertain. CDR3 length: 14 residues. Trimming shortened V by 0 bases and J by 4 bases, and 8 bases separated the two germline ends. Germline V lookup: CDR1 MGHRA, CDR2 YSYEKL. The CDR3 loop is CASSQDIGADTQYF. The CDR3 nucleotides read TGCGCCAGCAGCCAAGATATCGGAGCAGATACGCAGTATTTT.

The rearrangement links TRBV10-2 to TRBJ2-7, with D uncertain. V gave up 2 bases and J gave up 2 bases, with 10 bases separating them. Germline CDR1 reads WSHSY; CDR2 reads SAAADI. This CDR3 has 14 amino acids. CDR3 sequence reads: CASSEVPLTYEQYF. The CDR3 nucleotides are TGCGCCAGCAGTGAGGTCCCACTAACCTACGAGCAGTACTTC.

The rearrangement uses TRBV6-1 and TRBJ2-7; a possible D gene is TRBD1 (5 bases). CDR1 MNHNS and CDR2 SASEGT come from the germline V gene. This CDR3 contains 14 residues. Trimming removed 7 bases from V and 0 bases from J, with 13 bases in between. CDR3 bases: TGTGCCAGCAAGACAGATCTACCCTCCTACGAGCAGTACTTC. Its translation: CASKTDLPSYEQYF.

The chain is built from TRBV5-1 and TRBJ2-3; D is perhaps TRBD1 (6 bases). Trimming removed 0 bases from V and 1 base from J, with 9 bases in between. The CDR3 contains 15 residues. Germline V gene sequence: CDR1 SGHRS, CDR2 YFSETQ. DNA of the CDR3: TGCGCCAGCAGCTTGGACAGGGCCGGCACAGATACGCAGTATTTT. The encoded protein is CASSLDRAGTDTQYF.

In this sample, this clone turned up a few times. The gene calls are TRBV2 and TRBJ1-6; no reliable D call. Germline lookup yields CDR1 SNHLY and CDR2 FYNNEI. This CDR3 is 11 amino acids long. Trimming cost V 8 bases and J 10 bases, with 9 bases left between them. CDR3 sequence: CASGIGSPLHF. The DNA of the CDR3 is TGTGCCAGCGGAATAGGGTCACCCCTCCACTTT.

This chain uses TRBV10-3 with TRBJ2-3, with D possibly called TRBD1 or TRBD2 (6 bases each). The CDR3 is 15 residues long. Trimming stripped 8 bases from V and 0 bases from J, with 15 bases between. Per the germline V gene, CDR1 is ENHRY and CDR2 is SYGVKD. This chain's CDR3 is CAILAGHPSTDTQYF. The CDR3 DNA reads TGTGCCATCCTTGCGGGACACCCAAGCACAGATACGCAGTATTTT.

This clone has just one count. The rearrangement uses TRBV7-9 and TRBJ1-2, with a possible D match to TRBD1 (5 bases). Germline-derived CDR1 and CDR2 are SEHNR and FQNEAQ (reference sequence). V was shortened by 3 bases and J by 6 bases, with 14 bases between the two germline ends. This CDR3 comprises 14 residues. The CDR3 loop reads CASSFPIGGDGYTF. The CDR3 DNA is TGTGCCAGCAGCTTCCCCATCGGGGGGGATGGCTACACCTTC.

The V and J genes are TRBV29-1 and TRBJ2-1, with D perhaps matching TRBD2 (5 bases). The CDR3 contains 15 residues. Germline lookup yields CDR1 SQVTM and CDR2 ANQGSEA. V lost 0 bases and J 4 bases, leaving 13 bases between the germline ends. CDR3 sequence: CSVEDQSGRYNEQFF. The CDR3 DNA reads TGCAGCGTTGAAGATCAATCGGGGAGATACAATGAGCAGTTCTTC.

This clone was counted a few times. This chain joins TRBV2 and TRBJ1-1, with TRBD1 as a possible D gene (5 bases). Per germline, CDR1 SNHLY and CDR2 FYNNEI. This CDR3 region has 14 residues. V shed 0 bases and J shed 4 bases, with 9 bases lying between them. The CDR3 bases are TGTGCCAGCAGTGAAGCGGGGGGAGGCACTGAAGCTTTCTTT. Amino acids: CASSEAGGGTEAFF.

The rearrangement joins TRBV7-8 to TRBJ1-4; 9 nucleotides agree with TRBD1. Germline CDR1 is SGHVS and CDR2 is FQNEAQ. This CDR3 has 16 residues. The J segment lost 2 bases and the V segment lost 5 bases, leaving 6 bases of the junction unmatched. CDR3 coding DNA: TGTGCCAGCAGCACGCGGACAGGGGCCACTAATGAAAAACTGTTTTTT. Translation: CASSTRTGATNEKLFF.

This clone was counted only a few times. J is TRBJ1-2 and V is TRBV5-7; TRBD1 agrees at 7 bases. TRBV5-7 is treated as an ORF (open reading frame) with a function not yet certain. This CDR3 contains 16 residues. With 0 bases clipped from V and 5 bases from J, the junction kept 10 bases outside the gene matches. The CDR3 DNA follows: TGTGCCAGCAGCTTGGCCCTCCTGGACAGGAGTTATGGCTACACCTTC. This sequence encodes CASSLALLDRSYGYTF.

The V call is TRBV11-1, the J call TRBJ1-1; 8 nucleotides line up with TRBD1. Germline lookup yields CDR1 SGHAT and CDR2 FQDESV (reference sequence). This CDR3 has 13 amino acids. V lost 6 bases to trimming and J lost 6 bases; unmatched junction nucleotides: 6. The CDR3 sequence is CASSPQGGAEAFF. The CDR3 region has the DNA TGTGCCAGCAGTCCACAGGGGGGGGCTGAAGCTTTCTTT.

The rearrangement uses TRBV30 and TRBJ2-7; D is undetermined. Germline assignment: CDR1 GTSNPN and CDR2 SVGIG (reference sequence). Trimming stripped 4 bases from V and 3 bases from J, with 13 bases between. The CDR3 has 13 residues. This CDR3 reads CAWTASPYYEQYF. The CDR3, as DNA: TGTGCCTGGACCGCCTCACCCTACTACGAGCAGTACTTC.

This clone showed up just once. V and J are TRBV16 and TRBJ2-3; tentative D call: TRBD1 (6 bases). Trimming took 0 bases from V and 1 from J, leaving 8 bases between them. This CDR3 comprises 15 residues. The germline CDR1 and CDR2 sequences are KGHSY and FQNENV. CDR3 residues: CASSQSWTGTDTQYF. The CDR3 nucleotides are TGTGCCAGCAGCCAATCTTGGACAGGCACAGATACGCAGTATTTT. Complete variable domain (other parts from reference TRBV16 and TRBJ2-3): GEEVAQTPKHLVRGEGQKAKLYCAPIKGHSYVFWYQQVLKNEFKFLISFQNENVFDETGMPKERFSAKCLPNSPCSLEIQATKLEDSAVYFCASSQSWTGTDTQYFGPGTRLTVL.

This clone is labeled as medium-sized. The chain couples TRBV5-1 to TRBJ1-2; 9 nucleotides align to TRBD1. This CDR3 has 14 residues. V was clipped by 8 bases and J by 0 bases; unmatched bases: 5. Per germline, CDR1 SGHRS and CDR2 YFSETQ. CDR3 sequence: CASWGTGTNYGYTF. CDR3 sequence (DNA): TGCGCCAGTTGGGGGACAGGGACTAACTATGGCTACACCTTC.

The chain employs TRBV7-9 and TRBJ2-7; D gene unclear. This CDR3 spans 12 amino acids. The V and J ends lost 1 base and 2 bases respectively, with 3 bases between them. Germline loops: CDR1 SEHNR, CDR2 FQNEAQ (reference sequence). For the CDR3, the DNA is TGTGCCAGCAGCTTAGACCCCTACGAGCAGTACTTC. This translates into CASSLDPYEQYF.

On this clone: The same CDR3 is also encoded by other DNA sequences in this sample. The V and J genes are TRBV5-6 and TRBJ1-4; D is unclear. Deletions cut 0 bases from V and 7 bases from J, with 4 bases between. Germline V gene sequence: CDR1 SGHDT, CDR2 YYEEEE. This CDR3 comprises 12 residues. CDR3 DNA: TGTGCCAGCAGCTTGGGGAGTGAAAAACTGTTTTTT. Its protein product is CASSLGSEKLFF.

The chain employs TRBV29-1 and TRBJ2-5; the match to TRBD2 covers 8 bases. The CDR3 has 12 residues. The V gene's germline CDR1 is SQVTM and CDR2 ANQGSEA. The junction had 4 bases not matched to a gene; V was cut back by 6 bases and J by 4 bases. The CDR3 protein is CSVGGGGETQYF. The CDR3 DNA sequence: TGCAGCGTCGGGGGGGGCGGAGAGACCCAGTACTTC.

The V gene is TRBV5-5, the J gene TRBJ1-2, with 11 bases lining up with TRBD1. Germline lookup yields CDR1 SGHKS and CDR2 YYEKEE (reference sequence). V lost 5 bases to trimming and J lost 7 bases; unmatched junction nucleotides: 10. The CDR3 extends over 15 amino acids. This CDR3 is CASSPITGTGGGYTF. Here the CDR3 DNA reads TGTGCCAGCAGTCCCATCACCGGGACAGGGGGTGGCTACACCTTC. Full variable domain (remainder filled in from reference TRBV5-5 and TRBJ1-2): DAGVTQSPTHLIKTRGQQVTLRCSPISGHKSVSWYQQVLGQGPQFIFQYYEKEERGRGNFPDRFSARQFPNYSSELNVNALLLGDSALYLCASSPITGTGGGYTFGSGTRLTVV.